What follows are 23 T cell receptor beta chains derived from one specimen sequenced in a study of control samples from healthy donors and cancer patients. The data were produced by immunoSEQ multiplex PCR, yet TCRdb's version contains in-frame clones alone and is incomplete. The sample shows about 96,000 clones, approximately 95% of them seen only once. The sample taken for sequencing was blood. These receptors were collected from a man younger than 35 in good health.

This rearrangement joins TRBV10-3 to TRBJ2-3; 8 nucleotides match TRBD1. The length of the CDR3 is 15 residues. The germline V gene encodes CDR1 ENHRY and CDR2 SYGVKD. After removal of 6 bases from V and 2 bases from J, the junction contained 7 bases not matched to a gene. The CDR3 region is CAIRRTGLYTDTQYF. Written as DNA, the CDR3 is TGTGCCATCAGAAGGACAGGGCTTTACACAGATACGCAGTATTTT.

The gene calls are TRBV4-3 and TRBJ2-5; 10 nucleotides agree with TRBD2. V was pared by 2 bases and J by 5 bases, with 8 bases of the junction left unmatched. The CDR3 is made up of 16 amino acids. Germline assignment: CDR1 LGHNA and CDR2 YSLEER. The CDR3 coding sequence is TGCGCCAGCAGCCAACGAGCGGGAGGGTTGGGCGAGACCCAGTACTTC. This sequence encodes CASSQRAGGLGETQYF.

The chain combines TRBV6-2 or TRBV6-3 with TRBJ1-2; D gene uncertain. This CDR3 has 13 amino acids. V lost 2 bases and J 10 bases, leaving 14 bases between the germline ends. CDR1 and CDR2 from the germline V gene are MNHEY and SVGEGT. Here the CDR3 reads CASSYSHSDDYTF. The DNA of the CDR3 is TGTGCCAGCAGTTACAGCCACTCTGATGACTACACCTTC.

V gene TRBV5-8 combines with J gene TRBJ1-2; possible D gene TRBD1, 5 bases. The CDR3 runs to 14 residues. Germline V gene data show CDR1 as SGHTS and CDR2 as YDEGEE. V lost 6 bases and J lost 3, with 15 bases in between. The CDR3 reads CASKSTEGYYGYTF. The DNA of the CDR3 is TGTGCCAGCAAATCCACCGAGGGGTACTATGGCTACACCTTC.

J is TRBJ2-7 and V is TRBV5-1; either TRBD1 or TRBD2 may fit D (5 bases each). The CDR3 contains 14 residues. Deletions cut 4 bases from V and 2 bases from J, with 13 bases between. CDR1 SGHRS and CDR2 YFSETQ come from the germline V gene. CDR3 in amino acids: CASSPGGGTYEQYF. In nucleotides, the CDR3 is TGCGCCAGCAGCCCTGGTGGGGGAACCTACGAGCAGTACTTC.

In the case of this clone: The sample holds other DNA sequences that translate to the same CDR3. V and J are TRBV27 and TRBJ1-5; D possibly corresponds to TRBD1 (5 bases). The germline gives CDR1 MNHEY, CDR2 SMNVEV (reference sequence). The CDR3 is 13 residues long. V lost 2 bases and J lost 4, with 6 bases in between. DNA for the CDR3: TGTGCCAGCAGTTTAAGGGGTAATCAGCCCCAGCATTTT. Amino acid sequence: CASSLRGNQPQHF.

This clone has a single count. The J gene is TRBJ1-2, the V gene TRBV13; D is uncertain. Germline values: CDR1 PRHDT, CDR2 FYEKMQ (reference sequence). The CDR3 is made up of 14 amino acids. Trimming stripped 0 bases from V and 4 bases from J, with 9 bases between. The CDR3 loop reads CASSLGQTTYGYTF. The DNA for the CDR3 is TGTGCCAGCAGCTTAGGTCAGACTACCTATGGCTACACCTTC.

The rearrangement uses TRBV30 and TRBJ2-7; D unclear. The CDR3 has 13 amino acids. Trimming pared 0 bases from V and 2 bases from J, leaving 8 bases between. Looked up from germline, CDR1 is GTSNPN and CDR2 is SVGIG (reference sequence). The CDR3 sequence is CAWSVRLAYEQYF. The CDR3 nucleotides read TGTGCCTGGAGTGTGAGGCTGGCCTACGAGCAGTACTTC.

The V and J genes are TRBV9 and TRBJ2-7, with 10 positions matching TRBD1. The germline V gene has CDR1 SGDLS and CDR2 YYNGEE. V lost 2 bases to trimming and J lost 5 bases; unmatched junction nucleotides: 7. This CDR3 region has 15 residues. Here the CDR3 reads CASSVSGTGADEQYF. CDR3 sequence (DNA): TGTGCCAGCAGCGTCTCCGGGACAGGGGCCGACGAGCAGTACTTC.

The J gene is TRBJ1-2, the V gene TRBV6-5, with D possibly being TRBD1 (6 bases). Trimming took 7 bases from V and 4 from J, leaving 13 bases between them. In germline, CDR1 is MNHEY, CDR2 SVGAGI. The CDR3 runs to 13 residues. DNA for the CDR3: TGTGCCAGCAAACTGGGACAAACCTATGGCTACACCTTC. It encodes CASKLGQTYGYTF.

The chain is built from TRBV7-2 and TRBJ2-1; D is perhaps TRBD1 or TRBD2 (5 bases each). V was trimmed by 1 base and J by 12 bases, leaving 22 bases between them. CDR3 length: 16 amino acids. The V gene's germline CDR1 is SGHTA and CDR2 FQGNSA. The CDR3 DNA sequence: TGTGCCAGCAGCTTAGACTGGGCCGGGGACGGCTTTGGGCAGTTCTTC. Translating gives CASSLDWAGDGFGQFF. The entire variable domain, with the rest obtained from reference TRBV7-2 and TRBJ2-1, is as follows: GAGVSQSPSNKVTEKGKDVELRCDPISGHTALYWYRQSLGQGLEFLIYFQGNSAPDKSGLPSDRFSAERTGGSVSTLTIQRTQQEDSAVYLCASSLDWAGDGFGQFFGPGTRLTVL.

The genes are TRBV29-1 and TRBJ1-5; 11 nucleotides line up with TRBD1. V lost 4 bases to trimming and J lost 6 bases; unmatched junction nucleotides: 5. The CDR3 is 14 residues long. Germline values: CDR1 SQVTM, CDR2 ANQGSEA. The CDR3 region has the DNA TGCAGCGTTGCCGGGACAGGGGGTGGTCAGCCCCAGCATTTT. Its protein is CSVAGTGGGQPQHF.

This rearrangement joins TRBV19 to TRBJ1-1, with TRBD1 as a possible D gene (5 bases). Germline values: CDR1 LNHDA, CDR2 SQIVND (reference sequence). The CDR3 loop spans 16 amino acids. Trimming left V 5 bases short and J 0 bases short, with 16 bases between. CDR3 amino acids: CASSPPPGLLNTEAFF. The CDR3 coding sequence is TGTGCCAGTAGTCCGCCACCGGGACTGCTGAACACTGAAGCTTTCTTT.

The chain links TRBV7-6 to TRBJ2-1; 7 nucleotides align to TRBD1. The germline V gene has CDR1 SGHVS and CDR2 FNYEAQ. J lost 3 bases, V lost 5 bases, and 7 bases had no gene match. The CDR3 totals 15 residues. The DNA of the CDR3 is TGTGCCAGCAGCCCCCGGACAGGTAACTACAATGAGCAGTTCTTC. Encoded protein: CASSPRTGNYNEQFF. The whole variable domain, remainder taken from reference TRBV7-6 and TRBJ2-1, is GAGVSQSPRYKVTKRGQDVALRCDPISGHVSLYWYRQALGQGPEFLTYFNYEAQQDKSGLPNDRFSAERPEGSISTLTIQRTEQRDSAMYRCASSPRTGNYNEQFFGPGTRLTVL.

The chain joins TRBV2 to TRBJ2-1; TRBD2 matches at 8 bases. Germline V gene data show CDR1 as SNHLY and CDR2 as FYNNEI. V lost 6 bases to trimming and J lost 5 bases; unmatched junction nucleotides: 12. The CDR3 covers 16 residues. For the CDR3, the DNA is TGTGCCAGCAGCCGCTTGGGACTAGTTTTGGACAATGAGCAGTTCTTC. Its translation: CASSRLGLVLDNEQFF.

The rearrangement links TRBV27 to TRBJ2-7; 7 nucleotides match TRBD1. V was pared by 4 bases and J by 6 bases, with 3 bases of the junction left unmatched. This CDR3 spans 12 amino acids. Germline V CDR1 and CDR2: MNHEY, SMNVEV (reference sequence). The CDR3 protein is CASSSTGFEQYF. The CDR3 DNA is TGTGCCAGCAGTTCGACAGGGTTCGAGCAGTACTTC.

This chain connects TRBV27 to TRBJ2-7; maybe TRBD2 (6 bases). V lost 4 bases, J lost 5 bases, and 18 bases lay in between. Germline lookup yields CDR1 MNHEY and CDR2 SMNVEV (reference sequence). The CDR3 has 15 residues. CDR3 amino acids: CASSSSRAGRNEQYF. DNA for the CDR3: TGTGCCAGCAGTTCTTCCAGGGCAGGGAGGAACGAGCAGTACTTC.

The rearrangement joins TRBV19 to TRBJ1-5; no clear D gene. Germline V gene sequence: CDR1 LNHDA, CDR2 SQIVND (reference sequence). The ends were cut back, 1 base at V and 0 bases at J, with 13 bases in the middle. The CDR3 spans 17 residues. CDR3 amino acids: CASSIGTIPPSNQPQHF. The CDR3 DNA sequence: TGTGCCAGTAGTATAGGGACGATTCCCCCTAGCAATCAGCCCCAGCATTTT.

V usage is TRBV7-3 and J usage is TRBJ2-7, with 7 positions matching TRBD1. CDR1 is SGHTA and CDR2 is FQGTGA in the germline V gene. Germline trimming cut 4 bases from V and 7 bases from J; bases unmatched to any gene: 16. The CDR3 runs to 16 residues. The CDR3 region is CASSSQTGQGVGEQYF. For the CDR3, the DNA is TGTGCCAGCAGCTCCCAGACCGGGCAGGGGGTGGGGGAGCAGTACTTC. The full variable domain, completed using reference TRBV7-3 and TRBJ2-7, is GAGVSQTPSNKVTEKGKYVELRCDPISGHTALYWYRQSLGQGPEFLIYFQGTGAADDSGLPNDRFFAVRPEGSVSTLKIQRTERGDSAVYLCASSSQTGQGVGEQYFGPGTRLTVT.

The chain joins TRBV20-1 to TRBJ1-4; D uncertain. This CDR3 is 11 amino acids long. Trimming pared 3 bases from V and 7 bases from J, leaving 6 bases between. Germline loops: CDR1 DFQATT, CDR2 SNEGSKA (reference sequence). The CDR3 protein is CSASWGEKLFF. CDR3 nucleotide sequence: TGCAGTGCTAGCTGGGGTGAAAAACTGTTTTTT.

This chain links TRBV5-4 with TRBJ1-1, with TRBD1 as a possible D gene (5 bases). The CDR3 totals 14 residues. The germline CDR1 and CDR2 sequences are SGHNT and YYREEE (reference sequence). V was clipped by 2 bases and J by 4 bases, with 12 bases between them. CDR3 in amino acids: CASSFPGVATEAFF. For the CDR3, the DNA is TGTGCCAGCAGCTTCCCGGGGGTCGCCACTGAAGCTTTCTTT.

CDR3 nucleotides: TGCAGTGCTAGTTGGGGAGTAGAGACCCAGTACTTC. This codes for CSASWGVETQYF. The gene calls are TRBV20-1 and TRBJ2-5; possibly TRBD2 for D (5 bases). Germline-derived CDR1 and CDR2 are DFQATT and SNEGSKA (reference sequence). Trimming took off 3 bases at V and 4 bases at J, with 9 bases between the two ends. The CDR3 sequence is 12 residues long.

The chain joins TRBV6-5 to TRBJ1-4; the D is unclear. This CDR3 is built from 15 residues. The germline CDR1 and CDR2 sequences are MNHEY and SVGAGI. Trimming left V 6 bases short and J 0 bases short, with 11 bases between. CDR3 DNA: TGTGCCAGCAGCGGTAACACCGCAACTAATGAAAAACTGTTTTTT. Its protein product is CASSGNTATNEKLFF.